Reported below is one TCR beta chain. Its antigen is as yet unknown. The CDR3 length is 12 residues. Germline CDR1 reads SGHTA; CDR2 reads FQGNSA. Trimming removed 4 bases from V and 4 bases from J, with 7 bases in between. The sample's time point: pre-sensitization, week 0. Treatment specified: therapeutic diphenylcyclopropenone sensitization with weekly scalp DPC. The sample belongs to a study of human T cells and chemical hapten exposure. One entry per CDR3 protein, called by TCRdb with MiXCR from the RACE reads. The sample lists more than 250,000 distinct CDR3 sequences, just under 8% occurring once. Study conclusions and caveats: Significantly greater numbers of large CDR3 similarity clusters came from expanded TCRs than from controls.

The rearrangement uses TRBV7-2 and TRBJ1-2, with D uncertain. The clonotype comes from a man younger than 35 with alopecia areata. Some clones in this sample may be carry-over from other donors' samples. This specimen was whole blood, taken in connection with sensitization to the hapten diphenylcyclopropenone (DPC). The CDR3 DNA sequence: TGTGCCAGCAGCTCTAGGTTCTATGGCTACACCTTC. This translates into CASSSRFYGYTF.